Each of the 20 T cell receptor beta chains below was sequenced from the same sample in a study of blood T cell repertoires in COVID-19. Only in-frame clones appear in the TCRdb table, and some are missing; sequencing was by immunoSEQ multiplex PCR. The table has around 81,000 clones, around nine tenths seen once. The sequenced material came from peripheral blood. The receptors shown here come from an older woman with acute or convalescent COVID-19.

The CDR3 DNA follows: TGTGCCAGCAGCCAGCAAAGCGGAAACTCCTACAATGAGCAGTTCTTC. It specifies CASSQQSGNSYNEQFF. The chain combines TRBV4-2 with TRBJ2-1; possible D gene TRBD2, 5 bases. Germline V lookup: CDR1 LGHNA, CDR2 YNFKEQ. V lost 3 bases, J lost 0 bases, and 12 bases lay in between. The CDR3 is 16 amino acids.

The V and J genes are TRBV20-1 and TRBJ2-1; D possibly corresponds to TRBD2 (6 bases). The CDR3 consists of 14 residues. V dropped 3 bases and J dropped 5 bases, with 14 bases sitting between them. Germline V CDR1 and CDR2: DFQATT, SNEGSKA (reference sequence). Here the CDR3 reads CSASGSGGDNEQFF. DNA for the CDR3: TGCAGTGCTAGTGGGTCTGGAGGGGACAATGAGCAGTTCTTC.

This chain connects TRBV4-2 to TRBJ2-1, with TRBD2 matching over 13 bases. The length of the CDR3 is 16 residues. The V segment lost 3 bases and the J segment 9 bases; nucleotides outside the gene matches: 8. Germline-derived CDR1 and CDR2 are LGHNA and YNFKEQ. CDR3 region: CASSQPLAGGQAEQFF. The CDR3 nucleotides read TGTGCCAGCAGCCAGCCACTAGCGGGAGGGCAGGCTGAGCAGTTCTTC.

The chain recombines TRBV5-5 with TRBJ1-3; tentative D call: TRBD1 (5 bases). Trimming removed 5 bases from V and 4 bases from J, with 13 bases in between. CDR3 length equals 14 residues. CDR1 SGHKS and CDR2 YYEKEE come from the germline V gene (reference sequence). CDR3 coding DNA: TGTGCCAGCAGTTATAGGGGTTCCGGAAACACCATATATTTT. As protein: CASSYRGSGNTIYF.

The chain has TRBV27 and TRBJ1-5; no definite D call. Per germline, CDR1 MNHEY and CDR2 SMNVEV (reference sequence). V was pared by 2 bases and J by 4 bases, with 6 bases between. This CDR3 is 13 amino acids long. The CDR3 coding sequence is TGTGCCAGCAGTTTAAGCGGAAATCAGCCCCAGCATTTT. This translates into CASSLSGNQPQHF.

This chain links TRBV5-6 with TRBJ1-6; 8 bases agree with TRBD1. The CDR3 is made up of 14 amino acids. J gave up 13 bases and V 4 bases, and 10 bases lay outside the gene matches. Germline values: CDR1 SGHDT, CDR2 YYEEEE. This chain's CDR3 is CASSNLDREGPLHF. The CDR3 region has the DNA TGTGCCAGCAGCAACCTGGACAGGGAAGGGCCCCTCCACTTT.

This chain uses TRBV11-2 with TRBJ1-1; 10 nucleotides agree with TRBD1. After removal of 5 bases from V and 3 bases from J, the junction contained 9 bases not matched to a gene. The CDR3 loop spans 16 amino acids. Germline V gives CDR1 SGHAT, CDR2 FQNNGV. CDR3 DNA sequence: TGTGCCAGCAGCCCCCAGACAGGGGGCTGGGACACTGAAGCTTTCTTT. Protein sequence: CASSPQTGGWDTEAFF.

V usage is TRBV5-1 and J usage is TRBJ2-3; TRBD2 agrees at 8 bases. Germline-derived CDR1 and CDR2 are SGHRS and YFSETQ. The CDR3 has 15 amino acids. V shed 5 bases, J shed 5 bases, and the junction held 10 bases outside the gene matches. CDR3 loop: CASSFGLAYKDTQYF. DNA of the CDR3: TGCGCCAGCAGTTTCGGACTAGCTTATAAAGATACGCAGTATTTT.

The chain has TRBV28 and TRBJ2-6; tentatively, D is TRBD2 (5 bases). This CDR3 region has 15 residues. V lost 3 bases and J 4 bases, leaving 10 bases between the germline ends. From germline, CDR1 is MDHEN and CDR2 SYDVKM. CDR3 sequence (DNA): TGTGCCAGCAGTTTTTGGGCTAGCGGGGCCAACGTCCTGACTTTC. This translates into CASSFWASGANVLTF.

J is TRBJ1-5 and V is TRBV7-9; TRBD1 matches 8 bases. J lost 0 bases, V lost 2 bases, and 0 bases had no gene match. Germline V gene sequence: CDR1 SEHNR, CDR2 FQNEAQ (reference sequence). This CDR3 is built from 15 residues. Written as DNA, the CDR3 is TGTGCCAGCAGCTTACAGGGGGCTAGCAATCAGCCCCAGCATTTT. Translated: CASSLQGASNQPQHF.

The chain is built from TRBV5-6 and TRBJ2-7; D may be TRBD2 (5 bases). Trimming cost V 2 bases and J 3 bases, with 6 bases left between them. The germline V gene encodes CDR1 SGHDT and CDR2 YYEEEE. This CDR3 is 12 amino acids long. CDR3 region: CASSLRGYEQYF. In nucleotides, the CDR3 is TGTGCCAGCAGCTTACGGGGCTACGAGCAGTACTTC. Based on the CDR3 plus reference TRBV5-6 and TRBJ2-7, the full variable domain is DAGVTQSPTHLIKTRGQQVTLRCSPKSGHDTVSWYQQALGQGPQFIFQYYEEEERQRGNFPDRFSGHQFPNYSSELNVNALLLGDSALYLCASSLRGYEQYFGPGTRLTVT.

This chain connects TRBV10-3 to TRBJ2-7, with TRBD2 matching over 8 bases. Looked up from germline, CDR1 is ENHRY and CDR2 is SYGVKD. Trimming removed 2 bases from V and 1 base from J; junction bases left unmatched: 7. The CDR3 loop spans 16 amino acids. In DNA, the CDR3 is TGTGCCATCAGTGAGCGGCCAGCGGGAGTATCCTACGAGCAGTACTTC. Protein sequence: CAISERPAGVSYEQYF.

V is TRBV25-1 and J is TRBJ1-2; TRBD1 might be the D (5 bases). The CDR3 extends over 13 amino acids. Trimming removed 1 base at V and 6 bases at J, with 9 bases between. The germline V gene encodes CDR1 MGHDK and CDR2 SYGVNS. CDR3 nucleotide sequence: TGTGCCAGCAGTGAATCGTCAGGGAATGGCTACACCTTC. It codes for CASSESSGNGYTF.

The CDR3 region has the DNA TGTGCCAGCAGGGGGACAGGCTACGAGCAGTACTTC. Its protein product is CASRGTGYEQYF. The chain links TRBV12-3 or TRBV12-4 to TRBJ2-7; TRBD1 aligns across 8 bases. J lost 3 bases, V lost 6 bases, and 1 base had no gene match. CDR3 length: 12 amino acids.

The chain links TRBV5-1 to TRBJ1-2; the D is unclear. The germline gives CDR1 SGHRS, CDR2 YFSETQ. V was clipped by 0 bases and J by 0 bases, with 9 bases between them. CDR3 length: 15 amino acids. This CDR3 is CASSLEPGTNYGYTF. Here the CDR3 DNA reads TGCGCCAGCAGCTTGGAACCGGGGACTAACTATGGCTACACCTTC.

CDR3 sequence reads: CASSQDSGSGRETQYF. CDR3 bases: TGCGCCAGCAGCCAAGATAGCGGGAGCGGGCGAGAGACCCAGTACTTC. The gene calls are TRBV4-3 and TRBJ2-5; 9 bases map to TRBD2. CDR3 length: 16 residues. V trimming: 0 bases; J trimming: 4 bases; junction bases outside the gene matches: 6. Germline V gene data show CDR1 as LGHNA and CDR2 as YSLEER.

The V gene is TRBV6-2 or TRBV6-3, the J gene TRBJ1-1; no clear D. Looked up from germline, CDR1 is MNHEY and CDR2 is SVGEGT. The CDR3 sequence is 16 residues long. V lost 6 bases to trimming and J lost 1 base, with 18 bases between them. The CDR3 bases are TGTGCCAGCAGCCCCATTGGCAGTCCGGGGAACACTGAAGCTTTCTTT. Its translation: CASSPIGSPGNTEAFF.

The chain employs TRBV29-1 and TRBJ1-1; the match to TRBD1 covers 8 bases. The trim removed 7 bases at V and 10 bases at J, leaving 11 bases unmatched. CDR3 length equals 12 residues. From germline, CDR1 is SQVTM and CDR2 ANQGSEA. The CDR3, as DNA: TGCAGCGGATCACAGGGGGTAGGAGTAGCTTTCTTT. As protein: CSGSQGVGVAFF.

The chain recombines TRBV28 with TRBJ1-4, with TRBD1 as a possible D gene (5 bases). This CDR3 is 16 amino acids long. From germline, CDR1 is MDHEN and CDR2 SYDVKM. Trimming left V 3 bases short and J 7 bases short, with 18 bases between. The CDR3: CASSLVASGKREKLFF. The DNA for the CDR3 is TGTGCCAGCAGTTTGGTGGCCTCAGGGAAGCGTGAAAAACTGTTTTTT.

This clone was counted a few times. The chain links TRBV10-1 to TRBJ2-7; 10 nucleotides agree with TRBD2. V shed 7 bases and J 7 bases; nucleotides not matched to a gene: 10. Per the germline V gene, CDR1 is WNHNN and CDR2 is SYGVQD (reference sequence). CDR3 length: 14 amino acids. CDR3 in DNA: TGCGCCAGCAAATCTCCTAGCGGGAGTTGTGAGCAGTACTTC. Translation gives CASKSPSGSCEQYF.